This is a list of T cell receptor beta chains from one sample in a study of blood T cell repertoires in COVID-19. Sequenced by immunoSEQ multiplex PCR; TCRdb stores in-frame clones only, minus some. The sample shows fewer than 35,000 clones, 85% to 90% of them seen only once. The sample consisted of peripheral blood. These receptors came from a man in his sixties or seventies with active COVID-19. CDR3s include the opening cysteine and the closing phenylalanine or tryptophan. A D gene is named only where the DNA matches it firmly. The size entry is marked missing in some rows and otherwise reads once, few, many or a size class.

DNA	CDR3	J	D	V	size
TGTGCCAGCAGTTTAATAGCGGGGGGGCACTACGAGCAGTACTTC	CASSLIAGGHYEQYF	TRBJ2-7	TRBD2	TRBV28	NA
TGTGCCAGCAACCTCGACAGGTTCTATGGCTACACCTTC	CASNLDRFYGYTF	TRBJ1-2	NA	TRBV2	NA
TGCGCCAGCAGCCCAGGACTAGCGGGGGAAACATACAATGAGCAGTTCTTC	CASSPGLAGETYNEQFF	TRBJ2-1	TRBD2	TRBV4-3	NA
TGTGCCAGCTGTGACAGGGAGGATTCACCCCTCCACTTT	CASCDREDSPLHF	TRBJ1-6	TRBD1	TRBV6-1	NA
TGCGCCAGCAGCTTGGGGGACAGGGGAACCGGGGAGCTGTTTTTT	CASSLGDRGTGELFF	TRBJ2-2	TRBD1	TRBV5-1	NA
TGTGCCAGCAGCCCCACGTTAGGGAGGAGCACAGATACGCAGTATTTT	CASSPTLGRSTDTQYF	TRBJ2-3	NA	TRBV11-1	NA
TGTGCCAGCAGTTACCCGGGACAGGGGGTCTACGAGCAGTACTTC	CASSYPGQGVYEQYF	TRBJ2-7	TRBD1	TRBV6-5	once
TGTGCCAGTAGTATAGGGGGCGGAACGACTGAAGCTTTCTTT	CASSIGGGTTEAFF	TRBJ1-1	NA	TRBV19	NA
TGTGCCAGCAGCGCCAGTTCGAACACTGAAGCTTTCTTT	CASSASSNTEAFF	TRBJ1-1	NA	TRBV7-3	NA
TGCGCCAGCAGCCAAGATTGGGCGGGTAATTCACCCCTCCACTTT	CASSQDWAGNSPLHF	TRBJ1-6	NA	TRBV4-3	NA
TGTGCCAGCAGCTTAGAGACAGGGGGCCTGACTGAAGCTTTCTTT	CASSLETGGLTEAFF	TRBJ1-1	TRBD1	TRBV7-8	NA
TGTGCCAGCAGCTTAGATAGCGGGGGCCAATTGACCCAGTACTTC	CASSLDSGGQLTQYF	TRBJ2-5	TRBD2	TRBV7-8	NA
TGTGCCAGCAGCCAAAATCAGAACAGGGGGCTTGATTCCTATGGCTACACCTTC	CASSQNQNRGLDSYGYTF	TRBJ1-2	TRBD1	TRBV3-1/TRBV3-2	NA
TGTGCCAGCAGCCCAGGTAGTGCTTTCTTT	CASSPGSAFF	TRBJ1-1	NA	TRBV3-1/TRBV3-2	NA
TGTGCCAGCATGACAGGGGGCGAAAAACTGTTTTTT	CASMTGGEKLFF	TRBJ1-4	TRBD1	TRBV6-5	NA
TGTGCCAGCAGCCGACAGGGAGTCGGCAATCAGCCCCAGCATTTT	CASSRQGVGNQPQHF	TRBJ1-5	TRBD1	TRBV5-5	few
TGTGCCAGCAGCTTGGGGTGGGGCATGAACACTGAAGCTTTCTTT	CASSLGWGMNTEAFF	TRBJ1-1	NA	TRBV5-5	NA
TGCGCCAGCAGCTGGGGGTCCGGGACTAATTCGGAGACCCAGTACTTC	CASSWGSGTNSETQYF	TRBJ2-5	TRBD2	TRBV5-1	NA